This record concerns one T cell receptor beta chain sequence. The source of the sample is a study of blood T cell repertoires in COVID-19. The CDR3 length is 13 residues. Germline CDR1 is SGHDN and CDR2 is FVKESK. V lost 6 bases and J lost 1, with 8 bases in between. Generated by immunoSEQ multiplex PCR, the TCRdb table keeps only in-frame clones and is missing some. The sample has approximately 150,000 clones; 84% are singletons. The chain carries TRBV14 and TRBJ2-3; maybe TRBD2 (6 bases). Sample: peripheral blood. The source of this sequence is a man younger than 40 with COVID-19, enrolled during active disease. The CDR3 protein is CASRLAGTDTQYF. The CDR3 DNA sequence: TGTGCCAGCAGACTAGCAGGCACAGATACGCAGTATTTT.